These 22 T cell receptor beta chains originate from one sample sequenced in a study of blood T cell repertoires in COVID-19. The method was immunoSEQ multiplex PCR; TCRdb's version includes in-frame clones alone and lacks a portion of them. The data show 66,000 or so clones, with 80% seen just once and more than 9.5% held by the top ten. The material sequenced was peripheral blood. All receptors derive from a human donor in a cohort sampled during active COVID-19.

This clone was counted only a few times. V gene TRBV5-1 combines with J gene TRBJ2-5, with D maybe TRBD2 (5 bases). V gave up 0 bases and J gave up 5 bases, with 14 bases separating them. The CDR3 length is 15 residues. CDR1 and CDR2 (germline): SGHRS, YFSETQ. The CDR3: CASSLGSGLGETQYF. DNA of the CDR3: TGCGCCAGCAGCTTGGGGAGCGGACTGGGGGAGACCCAGTACTTC.

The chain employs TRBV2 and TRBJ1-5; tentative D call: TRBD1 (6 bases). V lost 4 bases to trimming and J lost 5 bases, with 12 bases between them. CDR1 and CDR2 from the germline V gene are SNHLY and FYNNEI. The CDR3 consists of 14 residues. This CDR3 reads CASSGTVEDQPQHF. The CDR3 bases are TGTGCCAGCAGTGGGACAGTCGAAGATCAGCCCCAGCATTTT. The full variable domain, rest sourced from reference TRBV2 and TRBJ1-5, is EPEVTQTPSHQVTQMGQEVILRCVPISNHLYFYWYRQILGQKVEFLVSFYNNEISEKSEIFDDQFSVERPDGSNFTLKIRSTKLEDSAMYFCASSGTVEDQPQHFGDGTRLSIL.

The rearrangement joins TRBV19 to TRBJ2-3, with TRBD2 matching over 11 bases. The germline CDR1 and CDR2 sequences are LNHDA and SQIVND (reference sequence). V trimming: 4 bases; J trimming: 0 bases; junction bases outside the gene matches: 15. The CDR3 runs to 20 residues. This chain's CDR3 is CASSRWGLLAGVGSTDTQYF. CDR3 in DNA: TGTGCCAGTAGTAGGTGGGGGTTACTAGCGGGAGTTGGAAGCACAGATACGCAGTATTTT. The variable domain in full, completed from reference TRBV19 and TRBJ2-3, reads DGGITQSPKYLFRKEGQNVTLSCEQNLNHDAMYWYRQDPGQGLRLIYYSQIVNDFQKGDIAEGYSVSREKKESFPLTVTSAQKNPTAFYLCASSRWGLLAGVGSTDTQYFGPGTRLTVL.

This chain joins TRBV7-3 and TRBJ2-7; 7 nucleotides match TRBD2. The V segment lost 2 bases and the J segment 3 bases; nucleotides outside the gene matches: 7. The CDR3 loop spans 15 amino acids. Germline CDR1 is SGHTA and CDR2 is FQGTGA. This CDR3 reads CASSLGAGEFYEQYF. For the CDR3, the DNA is TGTGCCAGCAGCTTAGGTGCGGGGGAGTTCTACGAGCAGTACTTC.

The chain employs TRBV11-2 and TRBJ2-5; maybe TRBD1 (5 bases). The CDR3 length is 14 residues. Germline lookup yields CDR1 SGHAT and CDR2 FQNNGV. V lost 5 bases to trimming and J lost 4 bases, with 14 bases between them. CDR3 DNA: TGTGCCAGCAGCCGGAAGCCAGGGTTAGAGACCCAGTACTTC. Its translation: CASSRKPGLETQYF.

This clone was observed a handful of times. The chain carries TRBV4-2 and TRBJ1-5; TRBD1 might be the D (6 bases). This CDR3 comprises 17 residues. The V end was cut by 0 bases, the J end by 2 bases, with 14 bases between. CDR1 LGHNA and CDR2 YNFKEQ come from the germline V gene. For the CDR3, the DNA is TGTGCCAGCAGCCAAGATTATTCGGACAGAGGCAATCAGCCCCAGCATTTT. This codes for CASSQDYSDRGNQPQHF.

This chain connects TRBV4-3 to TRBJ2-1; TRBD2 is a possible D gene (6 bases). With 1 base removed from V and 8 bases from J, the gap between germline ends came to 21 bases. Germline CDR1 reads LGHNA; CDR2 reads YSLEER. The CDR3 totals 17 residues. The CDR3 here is CASSQVWDWTPPHEQFF. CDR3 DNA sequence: TGCGCCAGCAGCCAAGTTTGGGACTGGACTCCCCCCCATGAGCAGTTCTTC.

The CDR3 is CASSLPGGNTEAFF. In DNA form, the CDR3 reads TGTGCCAGTAGCCTGCCCGGGGGGAACACTGAAGCTTTCTTT. The chain couples TRBV19 to TRBJ1-1; a weak D match, TRBD1 (5 bases). The V gene lost 6 bases and the J gene lost 1 base, with 12 bases spanning the gap. This CDR3 has 14 amino acids. CDR1 LNHDA and CDR2 SQIVND come from the germline V gene (reference sequence). Full variable domain (missing parts from reference TRBV19 and TRBJ1-1): DGGITQSPKYLFRKEGQNVTLSCEQNLNHDAMYWYRQDPGQGLRLIYYSQIVNDFQKGDIAEGYSVSREKKESFPLTVTSAQKNPTAFYLCASSLPGGNTEAFFGQGTRLTVV.

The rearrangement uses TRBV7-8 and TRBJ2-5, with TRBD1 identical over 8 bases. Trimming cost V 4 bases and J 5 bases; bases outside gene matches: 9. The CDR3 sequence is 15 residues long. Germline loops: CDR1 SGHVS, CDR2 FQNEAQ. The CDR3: CASSWGQVLEETQYF. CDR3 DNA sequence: TGTGCCAGCAGCTGGGGACAGGTCCTGGAGGAGACCCAGTACTTC.

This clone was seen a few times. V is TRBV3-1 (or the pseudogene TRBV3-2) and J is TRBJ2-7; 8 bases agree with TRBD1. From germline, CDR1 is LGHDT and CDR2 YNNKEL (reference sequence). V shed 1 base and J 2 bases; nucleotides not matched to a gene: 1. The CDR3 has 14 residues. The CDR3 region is CASSQGQGTYEQYF. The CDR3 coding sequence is TGTGCCAGCAGCCAAGGACAGGGGACCTACGAGCAGTACTTC.

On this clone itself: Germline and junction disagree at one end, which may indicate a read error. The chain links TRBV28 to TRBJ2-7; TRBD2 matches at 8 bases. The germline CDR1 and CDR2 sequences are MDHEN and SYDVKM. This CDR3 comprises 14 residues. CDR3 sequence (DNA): TGTGCCAGCACTTTACCGGGACTAGTGGTCGAGCAGTACTTC. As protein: CASTLPGLVVEQYF. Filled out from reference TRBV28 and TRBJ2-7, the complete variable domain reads DVKVTQSSRYLVKRTGEKVFLECVQDMDHENMFWYRQDPGLGLRLIYFSYDVKMKEKGDIPEGYSVSREKKERFSLILESASTNQTSMYLCASTLPGLVVEQYFGPGTRLTVT.

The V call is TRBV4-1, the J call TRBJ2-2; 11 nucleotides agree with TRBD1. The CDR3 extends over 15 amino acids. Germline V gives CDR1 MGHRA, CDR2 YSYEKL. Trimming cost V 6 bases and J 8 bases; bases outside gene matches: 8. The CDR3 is CASSQWDRGRGELFF. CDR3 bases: TGCGCCAGCAGTCAATGGGACAGGGGGAGAGGGGAGCTGTTTTTT.

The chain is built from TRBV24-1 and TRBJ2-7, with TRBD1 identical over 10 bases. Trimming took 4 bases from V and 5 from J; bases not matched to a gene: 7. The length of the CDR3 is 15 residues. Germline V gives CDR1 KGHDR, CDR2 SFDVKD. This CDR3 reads CATSDTTGGIDEQYF. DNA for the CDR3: TGTGCCACCAGTGACACGACAGGGGGCATAGACGAGCAGTACTTC.

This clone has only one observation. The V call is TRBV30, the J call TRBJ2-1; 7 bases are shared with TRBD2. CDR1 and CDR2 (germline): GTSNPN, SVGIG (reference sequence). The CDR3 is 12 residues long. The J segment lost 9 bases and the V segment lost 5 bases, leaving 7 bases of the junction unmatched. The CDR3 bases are TGTGCCTGGGGGGCTGGGAGGGGTGAGCAGTTCTTC. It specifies CAWGAGRGEQFF. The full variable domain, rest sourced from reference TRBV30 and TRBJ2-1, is SQTIHQWPATLVQPVGSPLSLECTVEGTSNPNLYWYRQAAGRGLQLLFYSVGIGQISSEVPQNLSASRPQDRQFILSSKKLLLSDSGFYLCAWGAGRGEQFFGPGTRLTVL.

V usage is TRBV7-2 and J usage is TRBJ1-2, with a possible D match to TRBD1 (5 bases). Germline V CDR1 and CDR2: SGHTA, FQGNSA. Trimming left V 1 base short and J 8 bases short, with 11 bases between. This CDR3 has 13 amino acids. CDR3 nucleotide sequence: TGTGCCAGCAGCTTAGGCGGGGGTGAAGGCTACACCTTC. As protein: CASSLGGGEGYTF.

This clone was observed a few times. CDR3 residues: CASSDRDRGLRTEAFF. The DNA for the CDR3 is TGTGCCAGCAGCGACCGGGACAGGGGGCTTCGGACTGAAGCTTTCTTT. The J gene is TRBJ1-1, the V gene TRBV11-1; the match to TRBD1 covers 12 bases. This CDR3 region has 16 residues. The germline V gene has CDR1 SGHAT and CDR2 FQDESV (reference sequence). V was clipped by 5 bases and J by 5 bases; unmatched bases: 9. Complete variable domain (other parts from reference TRBV11-1 and TRBJ1-1): EAEVAQSPRYKITEKSQAVAFWCDPISGHATLYWYRQILGQGPELLVQFQDESVVDDSQLPKDRFSAERLKGVDSTLKIQPAELGDSAMYLCASSDRDRGLRTEAFFGQGTRLTVV.

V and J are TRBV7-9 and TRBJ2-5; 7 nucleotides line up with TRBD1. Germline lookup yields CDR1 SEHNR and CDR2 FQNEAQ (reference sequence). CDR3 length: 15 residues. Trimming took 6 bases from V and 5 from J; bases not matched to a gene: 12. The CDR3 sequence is CASRPTYRGRETQYF. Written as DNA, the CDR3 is TGTGCCAGCAGACCCACATACAGGGGACGGGAGACCCAGTACTTC.

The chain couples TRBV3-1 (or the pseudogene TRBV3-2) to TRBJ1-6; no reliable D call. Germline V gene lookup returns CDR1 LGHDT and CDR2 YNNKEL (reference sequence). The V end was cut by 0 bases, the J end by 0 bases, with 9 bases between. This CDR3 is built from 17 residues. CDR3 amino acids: CASSQDLASSYNSPLHF. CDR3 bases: TGTGCCAGCAGCCAAGATCTGGCAAGCTCCTATAATTCACCCCTCCACTTT.

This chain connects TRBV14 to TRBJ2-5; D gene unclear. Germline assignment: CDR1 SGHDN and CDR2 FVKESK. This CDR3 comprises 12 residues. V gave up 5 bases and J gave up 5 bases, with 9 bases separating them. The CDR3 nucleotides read TGTGCCAGCAGCTCCCTATCGGAGACCCAGTACTTC. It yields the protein CASSSLSETQYF.

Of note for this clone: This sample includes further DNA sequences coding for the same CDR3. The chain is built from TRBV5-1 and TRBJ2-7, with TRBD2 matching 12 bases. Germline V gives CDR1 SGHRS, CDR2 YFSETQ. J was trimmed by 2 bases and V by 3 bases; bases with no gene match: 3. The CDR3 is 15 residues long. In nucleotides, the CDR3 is TGCGCCAGCAGCTCTTGGACTAGCGGGACCTACGAGCAGTACTTC. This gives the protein CASSSWTSGTYEQYF.

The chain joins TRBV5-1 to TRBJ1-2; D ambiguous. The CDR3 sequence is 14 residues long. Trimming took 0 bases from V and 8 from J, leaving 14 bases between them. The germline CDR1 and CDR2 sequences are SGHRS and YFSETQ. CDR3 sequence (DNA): TGCGCCAGCAGCTTGGCCGACGGGTCTCGGGGCTACACCTTC. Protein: CASSLADGSRGYTF.

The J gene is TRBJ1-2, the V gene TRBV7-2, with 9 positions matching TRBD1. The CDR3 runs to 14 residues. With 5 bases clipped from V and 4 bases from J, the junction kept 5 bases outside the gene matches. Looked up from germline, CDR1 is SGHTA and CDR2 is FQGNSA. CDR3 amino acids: CASSQDRGTYGYTF. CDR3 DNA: TGTGCCAGCAGCCAGGACAGGGGAACCTATGGCTACACCTTC.